The 6 T cell receptor beta chains presented below share a single source sample, sequenced in a study of Tregs in tolerant kidney transplant recipients (dated by TCRdb to about 2019). The library was made by the immunoSEQ multiplex PCR assay. Here the immuneACCESS table is served through TCRdb, limited to in-frame sequences with V and J called. Missing clones are a known gap in these copies; in checked studies unresolved V genes cover under half, and the rest lacks a known reason. The sample table shows roughly 80,000 clones, and 95% to 98% are seen once. The biggest ten clones account for roughly 0.59% of the sample. What the time point label conveys for this sample: blood sample drawn before combined kidney and bone marrow transplant. Sequenced material: CD4+ T cells from blood, taken before the transplant. The receptors here all came from a human donor who received a combined kidney and bone marrow transplant.

V and J are TRBV4-2 and TRBJ2-5; 7 positions match TRBD1. The germline gives CDR1 LGHNA, CDR2 YNFKEQ. J lost 2 bases, V lost 1 base, and 4 bases had no gene match. This CDR3 is built from 15 residues. The CDR3 DNA reads TGTGCCAGCAGCCAAGGAGAGGGGGCACAAGAGACCCAGTACTTC. This sequence encodes CASSQGEGAQETQYF.

This chain uses TRBV11-2 with TRBJ2-5; weak D call: TRBD2 (5 bases). Germline V CDR1 and CDR2: SGHAT, FQNNGV. The V end was cut by 1 base, the J end by 1 base, with 10 bases between. This CDR3 region has 15 residues. The CDR3 region has the DNA TGTGCCAGCAGCTTAGCGGGCGCGGGCCAAGAGACCCAGTACTTC. Amino acids: CASSLAGAGQETQYF.

CDR3 coding DNA: TGTGCCAGTAGTATTACCGGAGCGGCGGGGGAGCTGTTTTTT. This gives the protein CASSITGAAGELFF. The chain combines TRBV19 with TRBJ2-2; a possible D gene is TRBD2 (5 bases). This CDR3 contains 14 residues. V was pared by 3 bases and J by 8 bases, with 13 bases between. In germline, CDR1 is LNHDA, CDR2 SQIVND (reference sequence).

This clone was seen just once. The chain is built from TRBV10-3 and TRBJ2-1, with TRBD2 matching over 9 bases. CDR3 size: 16 residues. V was pared by 0 bases and J by 4 bases, with 4 bases of the junction left unmatched. CDR1 is ENHRY, CDR2 SYGVKD, per germline. The CDR3 DNA follows: TGTGCCATCAGTGAGTCGAAAGCGGGAGGATACAATGAGCAGTTCTTC. It yields the protein CAISESKAGGYNEQFF.

V usage is TRBV7-3 and J usage is TRBJ2-3; TRBD1 agrees at 11 bases. The CDR3 loop spans 16 amino acids. The V and J ends lost 4 bases and 3 bases, in that order; junction bases with no gene match: 6. Germline lookup yields CDR1 SGHTA and CDR2 FQGTGA. The CDR3 spells CASSSGTGGRTDTQYF. The CDR3 nucleotides are TGTGCCAGCAGCTCCGGGACAGGGGGAAGGACAGATACGCAGTATTTT. Full variable domain (missing parts from reference TRBV7-3 and TRBJ2-3): GAGVSQTPSNKVTEKGKYVELRCDPISGHTALYWYRQSLGQGPEFLIYFQGTGAADDSGLPNDRFFAVRPEGSVSTLKIQRTERGDSAVYLCASSSGTGGRTDTQYFGPGTRLTVL.

This clone appeared once. The genes are TRBV19 and TRBJ2-3; possibly TRBD1 for D (6 bases). The CDR3 sequence is 15 residues long. Trimming cost V 2 bases and J 0 bases, with 9 bases left between them. CDR1 is LNHDA and CDR2 is SQIVND in the germline V gene (reference sequence). This chain's CDR3 is CASSIRGTSTDTQYF. The CDR3 DNA sequence: TGTGCCAGTAGTATAAGGGGGACCAGCACAGATACGCAGTATTTT. The full variable domain, in which reference TRBV19 and TRBJ2-3 provide the parts outside the CDR3, is DGGITQSPKYLFRKEGQNVTLSCEQNLNHDAMYWYRQDPGQGLRLIYYSQIVNDFQKGDIAEGYSVSREKKESFPLTVTSAQKNPTAFYLCASSIRGTSTDTQYFGPGTRLTVL.